Below, 28 T cell receptor beta chains from the same sample are listed, as sequenced in a study of T cell repertoires in cytomegalovirus infection. TCRdb re-analysed the reads in MiXCR, keeping a single row per CDR3 protein. Among 150,000 or so distinct CDR3 sequences listed, around 20% were seen once. The sample consisted of PBMCs. These receptors were obtained from a human donor in good health (CMV status not recorded). Some clones in this sample may be carry-over from other donors' samples.

This clonotype has only one observation. The rearrangement uses TRBV7-9 and TRBJ1-2, with TRBD1 as a possible D gene (6 bases). The CDR3 length is 12 residues. Germline CDR1 reads SEHNR; CDR2 reads FQNEAQ (reference sequence). The V and J ends lost 5 bases and 8 bases respectively, with 12 bases between them. Written as DNA, the CDR3 is TGTGCCAGCAGCCCCAGGGGAGAGGGCTACACCTTC. This sequence encodes CASSPRGEGYTF. Combining the CDR3 with reference TRBV7-9 and TRBJ1-2 gives the whole variable domain DTGVSQNPRHKITKRGQNVTFRCDPISEHNRLYWYRQTLGQGPEFLTYFQNEAQLEKSRLLSDRFSAERPKGSFSTLEIQRTEQGDSAMYLCASSPRGEGYTFGSGTRLTVV.

This clonotype was seen ten or more times. The chain employs TRBV7-8 and TRBJ1-1; 8 bases line up with TRBD1. Trimming at V came to 4 bases and at J to 5 bases, leaving 9 bases not matched to a gene. Germline CDR1 is SGHVS and CDR2 is FQNEAQ. This CDR3 has 15 residues. The CDR3 loop is CASSSGDRRGTEAFF. The CDR3 nucleotides are TGTGCCAGCAGCTCGGGGGACAGGAGGGGAACTGAAGCTTTCTTT.

This clonotype was seen a handful of times. CDR3 in amino acids: CASTSTGLSNQPQHF. In DNA, the CDR3 is TGTGCCAGCACCTCCACGGGGCTTAGCAATCAGCCCCAGCATTTT. This sequence joins TRBV28 and TRBJ1-5; D might be TRBD1 (5 bases). The CDR3 has 15 residues. Per germline, CDR1 MDHEN and CDR2 SYDVKM. The V end lost 7 bases, the J end lost 0 bases, and 13 bases lay between the germline ends. Based on the CDR3 plus reference TRBV28 and TRBJ1-5, the full variable domain is DVKVTQSSRYLVKRTGEKVFLECVQDMDHENMFWYRQDPGLGLRLIYFSYDVKMKEKGDIPEGYSVSREKKERFSLILESASTNQTSMYLCASTSTGLSNQPQHFGDGTRLSIL.

V and J are TRBV27 and TRBJ1-4; 9 nucleotides agree with TRBD1. J lost 5 bases, V lost 0 bases, and 7 bases had no gene match. The CDR3 has 17 residues. The germline V gene encodes CDR1 MNHEY and CDR2 SMNVEV (reference sequence). Here the CDR3 DNA reads TGTGCCAGCAGTTTATCTTGGGGACAGGGTCTAAATGAAAAACTGTTTTTT. It yields the protein CASSLSWGQGLNEKLFF.

The rearrangement uses TRBV11-2 and TRBJ1-6; D unclear. This CDR3 is 13 amino acids long. Germline assignment: CDR1 SGHAT and CDR2 FQNNGV. V was clipped by 0 bases and J by 10 bases, with 7 bases between them. The chain's CDR3 is CASSLERSSPLHF. CDR3 DNA sequence: TGTGCCAGCAGCTTAGAGAGGAGCTCACCCCTCCACTTT.

This clonotype was counted between two and nine times. The chain combines TRBV20-1 with TRBJ2-7, with TRBD1 matching 7 bases. Trimming removed 5 bases from V and 3 bases from J; junction bases left unmatched: 10. Germline CDR1 is DFQATT and CDR2 is SNEGSKA (reference sequence). The CDR3 has 14 amino acids. CDR3 DNA sequence: TGCAGTGCTTTTGAGAACAGGGGTAACTACGAGCAGTACTTC. Encoded protein: CSAFENRGNYEQYF.

A few counts support this clonotype. The chain is built from TRBV7-9 and TRBJ2-3; D ambiguous. Germline CDR1 SEHNR, CDR2 FQNEAQ (reference sequence). The CDR3 runs to 14 residues. V gave up 3 bases and J gave up 5 bases, with 12 bases separating them. The CDR3, as DNA: TGTGCCAGCAGCTTGACAAGCCTGGGAGATACGCAGTATTTT. It translates to CASSLTSLGDTQYF.

The V gene is TRBV7-6, the J gene TRBJ1-1; a weak D match, TRBD1 (5 bases). CDR3 size: 14 residues. The germline V gene encodes CDR1 SGHVS and CDR2 FNYEAQ. V lost 6 bases and J lost 4, with 15 bases in between. CDR3 region: CASRSGEGSTEAFF. For the CDR3, the DNA is TGTGCCAGCAGGTCGGGGGAAGGGAGCACTGAAGCTTTCTTT.

This clonotype appeared a few times. The chain combines TRBV28 with TRBJ2-3; D is ambiguous. CDR3 length: 15 residues. From germline, CDR1 is MDHEN and CDR2 SYDVKM. V was trimmed by 2 bases and J by 5 bases, leaving 14 bases between them. The CDR3 DNA follows: TGTGCCAGCAGTTTAGAGGCCGGGTGGGTAGATACGCAGTATTTT. It codes for CASSLEAGWVDTQYF.

This clonotype turned up a few times. The chain recombines TRBV12-3 or TRBV12-4 with TRBJ1-3, with 12 bases matching TRBD1. V lost 3 bases and J lost 2; bases outside the gene matches: 17. The CDR3 sequence is 21 residues long. The CDR3 reads CASSFPTSGQGALTPGNTIYF. Here the CDR3 DNA reads TGTGCCAGCAGTTTTCCAACCTCGGGACAGGGGGCCCTCACTCCTGGAAACACCATATATTTT.

The V and J genes are TRBV2 and TRBJ1-5; 8 nucleotides agree with TRBD1. This CDR3 has 14 residues. With V trimmed by 2 bases and J by 5 bases, 2 bases remained unmatched. Germline V lookup: CDR1 SNHLY, CDR2 FYNNEI. The CDR3 loop is CASSELDRDQPQHF. CDR3 sequence (DNA): TGTGCCAGCAGTGAATTGGACAGGGATCAGCCCCAGCATTTT.

This clonotype has just a few counts. The chain joins TRBV20-1 to TRBJ1-4; 8 bases fit TRBD1. The CDR3 sequence is 14 residues long. Germline loops: CDR1 DFQATT, CDR2 SNEGSKA (reference sequence). V dropped 3 bases and J dropped 4; count of bases not matched to a gene: 4. In nucleotides, the CDR3 is TGCAGTGCTAGGGCAGGGGGCCTTAATGAAAAACTGTTTTTT. The encoded protein is CSARAGGLNEKLFF.

With regard to this clonotype: This may arise from a read error, as a much more abundant clone is one base away. This chain links TRBV7-4 with TRBJ2-1; D call uncertain. The CDR3 length is 11 residues. V was trimmed by 11 bases and J by 7 bases, leaving 12 bases between them. CDR1 and CDR2 from the germline V gene are SGHVT and SQSDAQ. CDR3: CAGGRMNEQFF. CDR3 nucleotide sequence: TGTGCCGGCGGCCGAATGAATGAGCAGTTCTTC.

This clonotype was seen a handful of times. The rearrangement joins TRBV4-2 to TRBJ1-4; 7 nucleotides align to TRBD1. The V segment lost 4 bases and the J segment 1 base; nucleotides outside the gene matches: 9. The germline V gene has CDR1 LGHNA and CDR2 YNFKEQ. The CDR3 loop spans 17 amino acids. This chain's CDR3 is CASSPTTGFLTNEKLFF. The CDR3 nucleotides are TGTGCCAGCAGCCCGACGACAGGGTTTTTAACTAATGAAAAACTGTTTTTT.

This clonotype was picked up a small number of times. The V gene is TRBV20-1, the J gene TRBJ2-2, with 7 bases lining up with TRBD2. Germline V lookup: CDR1 DFQATT, CDR2 SNEGSKA (reference sequence). CDR3 length equals 14 residues. V trimming: 0 bases; J trimming: 4 bases; junction bases outside the gene matches: 2. In DNA form, the CDR3 reads TGCAGTGCTAGAGAGGCTAGCGGCACCGGGGAGCTGTTTTTT. Amino acids: CSAREASGTGELFF.

This sequence joins TRBV4-3 and TRBJ2-1; D tentatively reads TRBD1 or TRBD2 (6 bases each). Deletions cut 0 bases from V and 7 bases from J, with 10 bases between. The CDR3 is 14 residues long. Germline CDR1 is LGHNA and CDR2 is YSLEER. As DNA, the CDR3 is TGCGCCAGCAGCCAAGATAGGGGGGAGAATGAGCAGTTCTTC. It is translated as CASSQDRGENEQFF.

This clonotype was seen more than once but under ten times. The genes are TRBV28 and TRBJ1-1; no firm D call. There are 14 residues in the CDR3. Trimming stripped 6 bases from V and 1 base from J, with 12 bases between. From germline, CDR1 is MDHEN and CDR2 SYDVKM. In DNA form, the CDR3 reads TGTGCCAGCAGCCAGTTAGAAGAGAACACTGAAGCTTTCTTT. It is translated as CASSQLEENTEAFF.

The chain employs TRBV28 and TRBJ2-3, with D possibly being TRBD2 (5 bases). Germline-derived CDR1 and CDR2 are MDHEN and SYDVKM. CDR3 length: 15 residues. Trimming removed 4 bases from V and 0 bases from J, with 11 bases in between. The DNA of the CDR3 is TGTGCCAGCAGTTATCTCCGGGAAAGCACAGATACGCAGTATTTT. This gives the protein CASSYLRESTDTQYF.

The gene calls are TRBV20-1 and TRBJ2-3; D may be TRBD2 (6 bases). This CDR3 spans 16 amino acids. Between the trimmed V and J ends, which lost 6 bases and 2 bases, there was a span of 21 bases. CDR1 DFQATT and CDR2 SNEGSKA come from the germline V gene (reference sequence). CDR3 loop: CSAAGSLVLFTDTQYF. In DNA form, the CDR3 reads TGCAGTGCGGCCGGGAGTCTAGTCCTATTCACAGATACGCAGTATTTT.

Remarks on this clonotype: One end of the junction does not line up with germline, which may come from a read error. The chain joins TRBV27 to TRBJ1-1, with no clear D. Looked up from germline, CDR1 is MNHEY and CDR2 is SMNVEV (reference sequence). There are 15 residues in the CDR3. CDR3: CASSYRVEANTGAFF. The CDR3 DNA reads TGTGCCAGCAGTTACCGGGTGGAAGCGAACACTGGAGCTTTCTTT.

This clonotype was detected many times. V gene TRBV12-3 or TRBV12-4 combines with J gene TRBJ2-7; 9 nucleotides match TRBD1. J gave up 3 bases and V 6 bases, and 3 bases lay outside the gene matches. The CDR3 has 13 residues. CDR3 nucleotides: TGTGCCAGCAGGACAGGGGGTAACTACGAGCAGTACTTC. Its translation: CASRTGGNYEQYF.

This clonotype was observed at least ten times. The chain has TRBV12-3 or TRBV12-4 and TRBJ2-5, with TRBD1 identical over 12 bases. V trimming: 6 bases; J trimming: 3 bases; junction bases outside the gene matches: 5. The CDR3 consists of 15 residues. CDR3 in amino acids: CASSPGQGAEETQYF. Here the CDR3 DNA reads TGTGCCAGCAGCCCGGGACAGGGGGCGGAAGAGACCCAGTACTTC.

The V gene is TRBV29-1, the J gene TRBJ2-3; D might be TRBD1 or TRBD2, each matching 5 bases. Trimming stripped 7 bases from V and 8 bases from J, with 13 bases between. The CDR3 runs 11 residues. Germline V lookup: CDR1 SQVTM, CDR2 ANQGSEA. CDR3 coding DNA: TGCAGCGCGAACGGGGCTTCTACGCAGTATTTT. Encoded protein: CSANGASTQYF.

This clonotype was seen a handful of times. The J gene is TRBJ2-1, the V gene TRBV7-9; D remains ambiguous. With 5 bases removed from V and 4 bases from J, the gap between germline ends came to 9 bases. The CDR3 contains 13 residues. CDR1 is SEHNR and CDR2 is FQNEAQ in the germline V gene (reference sequence). The CDR3 spells CASSPKGYNEQFF. CDR3 nucleotides: TGTGCCAGCAGCCCAAAGGGTTACAATGAGCAGTTCTTC.

In this sample, this clonotype turned up many times. This chain uses TRBV7-2 with TRBJ2-1, with D unclear. Germline CDR1 and CDR2: SGHTA and FQGNSA. Trimming shortened V by 5 bases and J by 0 bases, and 14 bases separated the two germline ends. This CDR3 region has 16 residues. Here the CDR3 DNA reads TGTGCCAGCAGCATCACGGCCCAAAACTCCTACAATGAGCAGTTCTTC. Translation: CASSITAQNSYNEQFF. Full variable domain (missing parts from reference TRBV7-2 and TRBJ2-1): GAGVSQSPSNKVTEKGKDVELRCDPISGHTALYWYRQSLGQGLEFLIYFQGNSAPDKSGLPSDRFSAERTGGSVSTLTIQRTQQEDSAVYLCASSITAQNSYNEQFFGPGTRLTVL.

This clonotype was seen at least ten times. V gene TRBV7-9 combines with J gene TRBJ2-1; 9 nucleotides agree with TRBD2. The germline V gene has CDR1 SEHNR and CDR2 FQNEAQ (reference sequence). The CDR3 runs to 14 residues. Losses at the gene ends were 3 bases for V and 6 bases for J; bases not matched to a gene: 3. CDR3 sequence: CASSFRAGGNEQFF. The CDR3 region has the DNA TGTGCCAGCAGCTTCCGAGCGGGGGGCAATGAGCAGTTCTTC.

This clonotype has ten or more counts. This chain links TRBV25-1 with TRBJ2-4, with D tentatively TRBD2 (6 bases). The CDR3 is 15 amino acids. The germline V gene encodes CDR1 MGHDK and CDR2 SYGVNS. V dropped 6 bases and J dropped 5 bases, with 17 bases sitting between them. CDR3 in DNA: TGTGCCAGCAGCCTCCTCTGGGGGGAGCAAAACATTCAGTACTTC. It codes for CASSLLWGEQNIQYF.

This clonotype was counted only a few times. This sequence joins TRBV6-2 or TRBV6-3 and TRBJ2-7; D perhaps matches TRBD2 (5 bases). Germline V gives CDR1 MNHEY, CDR2 SVGEGT. V was clipped by 2 bases and J by 3 bases, with 8 bases between them. This CDR3 is built from 13 residues. The CDR3 bases are TGTGCCAGCAGTTACGTGAGGGACTACGAGCAGTACTTC. It encodes CASSYVRDYEQYF.